The subject of this entry is one T cell receptor (beta chain). As handled by the study authors: Amplification from reference gene primers served as the basis for estimated nucleated cell counts. Generated by immunoSEQ multiplex PCR, the TCRdb table keeps only in-frame clones and is missing some. The V and J calls and the clone size are those of that table, but D and trimming were determined from the DNA. The data contain about 100,000 clones, over 85% of them singletons. The data are from a study of blood T cell repertoires in COVID-19. Study-wide context: From T cells, B-cell-depleted T cells, or PBMCs came the material, which was cDNA or gDNA.

The CDR3 consists of 11 residues. Germline V lookup: CDR1 MDHEN, CDR2 SYDVKM. Trimming took off 11 bases at V and 1 base at J, with 6 bases between the two ends. The specimen sequenced was peripheral blood. The chain combines TRBV28 with TRBJ1-5; D is undetermined. The source of this sequence is a man aged 65 to 79 with acute or convalescent COVID-19. The CDR3 DNA reads as TGTGCCGGAGGGAGCAATCAGCCCCAGCATTTT. Residues: CAGGSNQPQHF.